These T cell receptor beta chains were read from a single sample in a study of a mutant IDH1 vaccine in newly diagnosed glioma. For these TCRs, the target antigens are not known. Here immunoSEQ multiplex PCR was the method, and the copy in TCRdb shows in-frame clones only, minus some. The table shows about 66,000 clones, with around 85% occurring only once. This specimen consisted of PBMCs, obtained from a glioma patient whose treatment included an IDH1 peptide vaccine. These receptors came from a woman aged 50 to 60 with glioma. The CDR3 runs from the conserved cysteine through the conserved F or W. D genes are given only for firm matches. The size of a clone is reported for some rows only, either as once, few or many, or as a class for expanded clones.

V gene: TRBV2
clone size: NA
D gene: NA
J gene: TRBJ1-6
CDR3 DNA: TGTGCCAGCACCGCTACGGGACCAACCCAGTCACCCCTCCACTTT
CDR3 protein: CASTATGPTQSPLHF

V gene: TRBV5-1
clone size: NA
D gene: NA
J gene: TRBJ2-3
CDR3 DNA: TGCGCCAGCAGCCCGGGTTCTACAGATACGCAGTATTTT
CDR3 protein: CASSPGSTDTQYF

V gene: TRBV7-2
clone size: few
D gene: NA
J gene: TRBJ1-2
CDR3 DNA: TGTGCCAGCAGCCCGTCCGCAGAGTATGGCTACACCTTC
CDR3 protein: CASSPSAEYGYTF

V gene: TRBV18
clone size: NA
D gene: NA
J gene: TRBJ2-3
CDR3 DNA: TGTGCCAGCTCACCACCCGCAGATACGCAGTATTTT
CDR3 protein: CASSPPADTQYF

V gene: TRBV5-1
clone size: NA
D gene: TRBD1
J gene: TRBJ2-7
CDR3 DNA: TGCGCCAGCAGCTTGGGCCAGGGGGTCTCCGAGCAGTACTTC
CDR3 protein: CASSLGQGVSEQYF

V gene: TRBV20-1
clone size: NA
D gene: NA
J gene: TRBJ1-2
CDR3 DNA: TGCAGTGCTACCCATTATGGCTACACCTTC
CDR3 protein: CSATHYGYTF

V gene: TRBV30
clone size: once
D gene: NA
J gene: TRBJ1-3
CDR3 DNA: TGTGCCTGGAGTGGTGGAAACACCATATATTTT
CDR3 protein: CAWSGGNTIYF

V gene: TRBV11-2
clone size: NA
D gene: NA
J gene: TRBJ1-2
CDR3 DNA: TGTGCCAGCAGCTTAGGGGGGGCGTATGGCTACACCTTC
CDR3 protein: CASSLGGAYGYTF

V gene: TRBV28
clone size: once
D gene: TRBD2
J gene: TRBJ2-5
CDR3 DNA: TGTGCCAGCAGGGAAAGCGGGGGGGAGACCCAGTACTTC
CDR3 protein: CASRESGGETQYF

V gene: TRBV4-1
clone size: once
D gene: NA
J gene: TRBJ2-3
CDR3 DNA: TGCGCCAGCAGCCAAATTATGAGCACAGATACGCAGTATTTT
CDR3 protein: CASSQIMSTDTQYF

V gene: TRBV6-5
clone size: NA
D gene: NA
J gene: TRBJ2-3
CDR3 DNA: TGTGCCAGCAGTCGGATTGGCACAGATACGCAGTATTTT
CDR3 protein: CASSRIGTDTQYF

V gene: TRBV27
clone size: NA
D gene: NA
J gene: TRBJ1-2
CDR3 DNA: TGTGCCAGCAGTCTCACGTCGGGGGCTGGCTACACCTTC
CDR3 protein: CASSLTSGAGYTF

V gene: TRBV30
clone size: NA
D gene: TRBD1
J gene: TRBJ1-6
CDR3 DNA: TGTGCCTGGGGGGGACAGGAACCTTCACCCCTCCACTTT
CDR3 protein: CAWGGQEPSPLHF

V gene: TRBV7-9
clone size: NA
D gene: NA
J gene: TRBJ2-3
CDR3 DNA: TGTGCCAGCAGCTTAGGGGATAGTGATACGCAGTATTTT
CDR3 protein: CASSLGDSDTQYF

V gene: TRBV4-3
clone size: once
D gene: TRBD2
J gene: TRBJ2-5
CDR3 DNA: TGCGCCAGCAGCTCACTAGCGGAGTACCAAGAGACCCAGTACTTC
CDR3 protein: CASSSLAEYQETQYF

V gene: TRBV9
clone size: NA
D gene: NA
J gene: TRBJ2-3
CDR3 DNA: TGTGCCAGCAGCGTAGCCGGGCGTACAGATACGCAGTATTTT
CDR3 protein: CASSVAGRTDTQYF

V gene: TRBV4-1
clone size: NA
D gene: TRBD1
J gene: TRBJ1-2
CDR3 DNA: TGCGCCAGCAGCCCCCCAGGCGGGCAGGGGGCGGTCAGCTACACCTTC
CDR3 protein: CASSPPGGQGAVSYTF

V gene: TRBV11-2
clone size: NA
D gene: NA
J gene: TRBJ2-5
CDR3 DNA: TGTGCCAGCAGCCCCGTACCACTAGGTTGGGAGACCCAGTACTTC
CDR3 protein: CASSPVPLGWETQYF

V gene: TRBV6-1
clone size: NA
D gene: NA
J gene: TRBJ2-7
CDR3 DNA: TGTGCCAGCAGGACGAACAGTTTCTACGAGCAGTACTTC
CDR3 protein: CASRTNSFYEQYF

V gene: TRBV7-2
clone size: NA
D gene: TRBD1
J gene: TRBJ1-2
CDR3 DNA: TGTGCCAGCAGCTCCTCAGGGGGGTCCTATGGCTACACCTTC
CDR3 protein: CASSSSGGSYGYTF

V gene: TRBV7-6
clone size: NA
D gene: NA
J gene: TRBJ2-7
CDR3 DNA: TGTGCCAGCAGCTTAGTGGACCTCAGGGGTGAGCAGTACTTC
CDR3 protein: CASSLVDLRGEQYF

V gene: TRBV6-1
clone size: NA
D gene: TRBD2
J gene: TRBJ2-5
CDR3 DNA: TGTGCCAGCAGTGCCTTAGCGGGGGCCCTTGAGACCCAGTACTTC
CDR3 protein: CASSALAGALETQYF

V gene: TRBV25-1
clone size: NA
D gene: NA
J gene: TRBJ1-6
CDR3 DNA: TGTGCCAGCAGTGTGGCAGGGATGAATTCACCCCTCCACTTT
CDR3 protein: CASSVAGMNSPLHF

V gene: TRBV29-1
clone size: NA
D gene: NA
J gene: TRBJ1-2
CDR3 DNA: TGCAGCGTTGGGATGGCAGGGGCAGACTACACCTTC
CDR3 protein: CSVGMAGADYTF

V gene: TRBV6-6
clone size: NA
D gene: TRBD1
J gene: TRBJ1-2
CDR3 DNA: TGTGCCAGCACCCCACAAACGGCAGGGGGCGGCTACACCTTC
CDR3 protein: CASTPQTAGGGYTF

V gene: TRBV9
clone size: NA
D gene: TRBD2
J gene: TRBJ2-3
CDR3 DNA: TGTGCCAGCAGCGTTGCAGGCGGGGGGGTGTCAGATACGCAGTATTTT
CDR3 protein: CASSVAGGGVSDTQYF

V gene: TRBV4-2
clone size: few
D gene: NA
J gene: TRBJ1-1
CDR3 DNA: TGTGCCAGCAGCCAAGGCCTCAGAACAATGAACACTGAAGCTTTCTTT
CDR3 protein: CASSQGLRTMNTEAFF

V gene: TRBV19
clone size: NA
D gene: NA
J gene: TRBJ2-7
CDR3 DNA: TGTGCCAGTAGTGTGGACAGTGCCTTCTCCTACGAGCAGTACTTC
CDR3 protein: CASSVDSAFSYEQYF

V gene: TRBV13
clone size: NA
D gene: NA
J gene: TRBJ1-2
CDR3 DNA: TGTGCCAGCAACGATAAAAAGGGACAAAACTATGGCTACACCTTC
CDR3 protein: CASNDKKGQNYGYTF

V gene: TRBV2
clone size: few
D gene: TRBD1
J gene: TRBJ1-5
CDR3 DNA: TGTGCCAGCGGAACCGGGACAGGCAATCAGCCCCAGCATTTT
CDR3 protein: CASGTGTGNQPQHF

V gene: TRBV29-1
clone size: NA
D gene: TRBD2
J gene: TRBJ2-4
CDR3 DNA: TGCAGCATCTGGGGAGGGTACAAAAACATTCAGTACTTC
CDR3 protein: CSIWGGYKNIQYF